These 26 T cell receptor beta chains share one sample of origin, sequenced in a study of blood T cell repertoires in COVID-19. Profiling relied on immunoSEQ multiplex PCR, and the TCRdb table lists in-frame clones only, not all of them. This table has 250,000 to 300,000 clones, approximately 83% appearing once. The sample comprised PBMCs or T cells enriched from blood (not recorded which). Source of these receptors: a woman between 45 and 65 years old who had recovered from COVID-19.

V usage is TRBV2 and J usage is TRBJ2-7; 10 bases fit TRBD1. This CDR3 is built from 14 residues. CDR1 and CDR2 from the germline V gene are SNHLY and FYNNEI. The trim removed 6 bases at V and 9 bases at J, leaving 11 bases unmatched. In DNA, the CDR3 is TGTGCCAGCAGAAGGGACAGGGGCCCCGAGCCGCAGTACTTC. Translated: CASRRDRGPEPQYF.

The V and J genes are TRBV4-2 and TRBJ2-2, with 15 bases fitting TRBD2. The CDR3 has 17 residues. The germline V gene has CDR1 LGHNA and CDR2 YNFKEQ. V lost 4 bases to trimming and J lost 6 bases; unmatched junction nucleotides: 6. CDR3 DNA sequence: TGTGCCAGCAGCCGAGGACTAGCGGGAGGGGAGCCCGGGGAGCTGTTTTTT. It translates to CASSRGLAGGEPGELFF.

This clone was detected once. V usage is TRBV11-2 and J usage is TRBJ2-1, with TRBD2 identical over 9 bases. The trim removed 5 bases at V and 7 bases at J, leaving 18 bases unmatched. The CDR3 spans 18 residues. Germline values: CDR1 SGHAT, CDR2 FQNNGV. CDR3 DNA: TGTGCCAGCAGCAACCCTGTAGGGCGGGAGGGCCGATGGAATGAGCAGTTCTTC. This translates into CASSNPVGREGRWNEQFF.

The chain links TRBV5-8 to TRBJ2-7, with D possibly matching TRBD2 (6 bases). Germline CDR1 and CDR2: SGHTS and YDEGEE. Trimming cost V 4 bases and J 5 bases, with 16 bases left between them. The CDR3 contains 14 residues. This CDR3 reads CASSLDGGRDEQYF. DNA of the CDR3: TGTGCCAGCAGCCTGGACGGGGGTAGGGACGAGCAGTACTTC. Based on the CDR3 plus reference TRBV5-8 and TRBJ2-7, the full variable domain is EAGVTQSPTHLIKTRGQQATLRCSPISGHTSVYWYQQALGLGLQFLLWYDEGEERNRGNFPPRFSGRQFPNYSSELNVNALELEDSALYLCASSLDGGRDEQYFGPGTRLTVT.

The J gene is TRBJ2-7, the V gene TRBV28, with 10 bases aligning to TRBD1. V lost 10 bases and J lost 3; bases outside the gene matches: 9. CDR1 MDHEN and CDR2 SYDVKM come from the germline V gene. This CDR3 spans 14 amino acids. CDR3: CATYRGQGLYEQYF. DNA of the CDR3: TGTGCCACCTACAGGGGACAGGGGCTCTACGAGCAGTACTTC.

The chain is built from TRBV28 and TRBJ1-3, with a tentative D call TRBD1 (5 bases). Per the germline V gene, CDR1 is MDHEN and CDR2 is SYDVKM. The CDR3 contains 15 residues. Trimming cost V 6 bases and J 0 bases, with 12 bases left between them. CDR3 protein: CASRSGHYSGNTIYF. The DNA of the CDR3 is TGTGCCAGCAGATCCGGACACTACTCTGGAAACACCATATATTTT.

This chain joins TRBV9 and TRBJ1-4; the D is unclear. Per the germline V gene, CDR1 is SGDLS and CDR2 is YYNGEE. CDR3 size: 11 residues. V lost 4 bases to trimming and J lost 8 bases, with 6 bases between them. The CDR3 DNA follows: TGTGCCAGCAGCCCCCCGGAAAAACTGTTTTTT. Translated, it gives CASSPPEKLFF.

The CDR3 loop is CASRPTGSSYNEQFF. CDR3 coding DNA: TGTGCCAGCAGACCGACAGGGAGCTCCTACAATGAGCAGTTCTTC. V is TRBV14 and J is TRBJ2-1, with TRBD1 matching over 7 bases. The CDR3 is 15 residues long. Looked up from germline, CDR1 is SGHDN and CDR2 is FVKESK. V lost 6 bases to trimming and J lost 0 bases; unmatched junction nucleotides: 5.

This sequence joins TRBV27 and TRBJ2-1; 7 positions agree with TRBD1. This CDR3 spans 16 amino acids. Trimming at V came to 7 bases and at J to 3 bases, leaving 12 bases not matched to a gene. Germline CDR1 MNHEY, CDR2 SMNVEV (reference sequence). The CDR3 sequence: CASKQSGTDLYNEQFF. The DNA for the CDR3 is TGTGCCAGCAAGCAATCAGGGACAGACCTCTACAATGAGCAGTTCTTC.

The chain employs TRBV6-5 and TRBJ1-6; D possibly corresponds to TRBD1 (6 bases). The CDR3 runs 15 residues. V gave up 2 bases and J gave up 10 bases, with 15 bases separating them. Looked up from germline, CDR1 is MNHEY and CDR2 is SVGAGI. CDR3 sequence (DNA): TGTGCCAGCAGTTACGGACTGACAGGCAAGTCACCCCTCCACTTT. Protein sequence: CASSYGLTGKSPLHF.

V is TRBV9 and J is TRBJ2-1; 14 nucleotides match TRBD2. The CDR3 is 16 residues long. Germline values: CDR1 SGDLS, CDR2 YYNGEE. V lost 4 bases, J lost 3 bases, and 3 bases stayed unmatched. DNA of the CDR3: TGTGCCAGCAGCCGAGGGACTAGCGGGAGCTACAATGAGCAGTTCTTC. Protein sequence: CASSRGTSGSYNEQFF.

The chain links TRBV27 to TRBJ2-7; 9 bases are shared with TRBD2. The germline gives CDR1 MNHEY, CDR2 SMNVEV (reference sequence). The length of the CDR3 is 18 residues. With V trimmed by 2 bases and J by 0 bases, 11 bases remained unmatched. The CDR3 reads CASSLGPPSGTSSYEQYF. The CDR3 DNA sequence: TGTGCCAGCAGTTTAGGTCCTCCTAGCGGGACTAGCTCCTACGAGCAGTACTTC.

J is TRBJ1-4 and V is TRBV5-1, with D perhaps matching TRBD1 (5 bases). This CDR3 contains 15 residues. In germline, CDR1 is SGHRS, CDR2 YFSETQ. Trimming removed 0 bases at V and 4 bases at J, with 10 bases between. The CDR3 loop is CASSLAGGDNEKLFF. CDR3 coding DNA: TGCGCCAGCAGCTTGGCCGGGGGTGATAATGAAAAACTGTTTTTT.

In this sample, this clone turned up a few times. This chain connects TRBV5-1 to TRBJ2-1; 8 bases match TRBD1. The CDR3 contains 12 residues. The trim removed 3 bases at V and 12 bases at J, leaving 5 bases unmatched. Germline-derived CDR1 and CDR2 are SGHRS and YFSETQ. The CDR3 reads CASSWDRSGQFF. The CDR3 nucleotides are TGCGCCAGCAGCTGGGACAGGTCAGGGCAGTTCTTC.

This rearrangement joins TRBV6-4 to TRBJ2-7; possibly TRBD1 for D (6 bases). Germline V gene sequence: CDR1 MRHNA, CDR2 SNTAGT. V lost 5 bases to trimming and J lost 0 bases, with 14 bases between them. This CDR3 comprises 15 residues. CDR3 DNA sequence: TGTGCCAGCAGTTTGAACAGGGCGCCCTCCTACGAGCAGTACTTC. This encodes CASSLNRAPSYEQYF.

The chain links TRBV6-5 to TRBJ2-7; 8 bases map to TRBD2. The trim removed 8 bases at V and 2 bases at J, leaving 5 bases unmatched. The germline V gene encodes CDR1 MNHEY and CDR2 SVGAGI. The CDR3 totals 13 residues. Here the CDR3 reads CASQLAAPYEQYF. The CDR3 DNA reads TGTGCCAGCCAACTAGCGGCGCCCTACGAGCAGTACTTC.

There are a few counts of this clone. Different DNA sequences within this sample yield the same CDR3. J is TRBJ2-7 and V is TRBV28; no clear D. Trimming pared 6 bases from V and 3 bases from J, leaving 6 bases between. The germline CDR1 and CDR2 sequences are MDHEN and SYDVKM. CDR3 size: 11 residues. The CDR3: CASSRYYEQYF. CDR3 in DNA: TGTGCCAGCAGCCGGTACTACGAGCAGTACTTC.

V and J are TRBV6-5 and TRBJ1-1, with 9 bases fitting TRBD1. CDR1 is MNHEY and CDR2 is SVGAGI in the germline V gene. This CDR3 is built from 14 residues. J lost 3 bases, V lost 8 bases, and 7 bases had no gene match. The CDR3 DNA reads as TGTGCCAGCCCAGGACAGGGGCTTTACACTGAAGCTTTCTTT. This gives the protein CASPGQGLYTEAFF.

This rearrangement joins TRBV3-1 (or the pseudogene TRBV3-2) to TRBJ2-1; D might be TRBD1 (5 bases). CDR1 and CDR2 (germline): LGHDT, YNNKEL (reference sequence). This CDR3 spans 15 amino acids. V was cut by 1 base and J by 2 bases, with 9 bases left in between. The CDR3 protein is CASSQVPGTYNEQFF. CDR3 bases: TGTGCCAGCAGCCAAGTTCCAGGGACCTACAATGAGCAGTTCTTC.

V usage is TRBV12-2 and J usage is TRBJ2-2; the table's D call, TRBD2, has no DNA check behind it. TRBV12-2 is a documented pseudogene. This CDR3 contains 15 residues. The CDR3 region is CASRLEGLVTGELFF. CDR3 sequence (DNA): TGTGCAAGTCGCTTAGAAGGACTAGTGACCGGGGAGCTGTTTTTT.

The J gene is TRBJ2-7, the V gene TRBV5-8; possibly TRBD1 for D (6 bases). Trimming removed 4 bases at V and 0 bases at J, with 8 bases between. Germline V gene sequence: CDR1 SGHTS, CDR2 YDEGEE. This CDR3 has 13 amino acids. The CDR3 region has the DNA TGTGCCAGCAGCGCAGGGGACTCCTACGAGCAGTACTTC. It yields the protein CASSAGDSYEQYF. Variable domain in full (rest from reference TRBV5-8 and TRBJ2-7): EAGVTQSPTHLIKTRGQQATLRCSPISGHTSVYWYQQALGLGLQFLLWYDEGEERNRGNFPPRFSGRQFPNYSSELNVNALELEDSALYLCASSAGDSYEQYFGPGTRLTVT.

This sequence joins TRBV2 and TRBJ1-2; D gene unclear. There are 12 residues in the CDR3. Germline CDR1 SNHLY, CDR2 FYNNEI. V dropped 3 bases and J dropped 4 bases, with 6 bases sitting between them. As DNA, the CDR3 is TGTGCCAGCAGTGAGGCCAGCTATGGCTACACCTTC. The encoded protein is CASSEASYGYTF.

This chain uses TRBV13 with TRBJ2-1; TRBD2 matches 8 bases. In germline, CDR1 is PRHDT, CDR2 FYEKMQ (reference sequence). J lost 2 bases, V lost 5 bases, and 8 bases had no gene match. The CDR3 consists of 16 residues. As DNA, the CDR3 is TGTGCCAGCAGCAATCGTCTAGCGGGTACCTACAATGAGCAGTTCTTC. Translation: CASSNRLAGTYNEQFF.

The rearrangement joins TRBV5-1 to TRBJ1-1, with 7 bases aligning to TRBD1. Germline V gene lookup returns CDR1 SGHRS and CDR2 YFSETQ. The CDR3 is 15 residues long. The V gene end was trimmed by 4 bases and the J gene end by 1 base; junction bases not matched to a gene: 7. This CDR3 is CASSPQGQRNTEAFF. The CDR3 DNA reads TGCGCCAGCAGCCCCCAGGGACAGAGGAACACTGAAGCTTTCTTT.

The chain is built from TRBV3-1 (or the pseudogene TRBV3-2) and TRBJ2-1; TRBD2 might be the D (6 bases). The CDR3 has 17 amino acids. CDR1 and CDR2 (germline): LGHDT, YNNKEL (reference sequence). V shed 0 bases and J shed 2 bases, with 14 bases lying between them. In DNA, the CDR3 is TGTGCCAGCAGCCAAGATCCGCCCGGGGGAGCCTACAATGAGCAGTTCTTC. It translates to CASSQDPPGGAYNEQFF.

V is TRBV20-1 and J is TRBJ2-2, with TRBD2 matching 14 bases. Germline lookup yields CDR1 DFQATT and CDR2 SNEGSKA (reference sequence). J lost 3 bases, V lost 3 bases, and 12 bases had no gene match. CDR3 length: 19 amino acids. CDR3 loop: CSASPMGGLAGEYTGELFF. The CDR3 DNA sequence: TGCAGTGCTAGTCCCATGGGGGGACTAGCGGGAGAGTACACCGGGGAGCTGTTTTTT.